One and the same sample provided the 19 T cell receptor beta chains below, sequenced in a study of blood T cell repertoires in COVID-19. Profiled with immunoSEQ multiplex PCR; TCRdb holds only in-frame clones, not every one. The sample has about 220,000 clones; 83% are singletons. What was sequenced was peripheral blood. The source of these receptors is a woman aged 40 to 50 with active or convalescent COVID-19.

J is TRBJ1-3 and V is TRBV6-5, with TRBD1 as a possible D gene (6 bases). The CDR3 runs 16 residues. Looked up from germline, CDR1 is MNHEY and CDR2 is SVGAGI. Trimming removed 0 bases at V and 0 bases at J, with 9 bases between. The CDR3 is CASSYSTGNSGNTIYF. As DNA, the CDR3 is TGTGCCAGCAGTTACTCAACAGGGAACTCTGGAAACACCATATATTTT.

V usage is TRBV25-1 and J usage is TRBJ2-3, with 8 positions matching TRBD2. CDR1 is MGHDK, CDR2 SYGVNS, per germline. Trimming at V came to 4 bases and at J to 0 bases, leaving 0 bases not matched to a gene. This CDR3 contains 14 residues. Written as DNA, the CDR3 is TGTGCCAGCAGTGCTAGCGGGAGCACAGATACGCAGTATTTT. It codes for CASSASGSTDTQYF.

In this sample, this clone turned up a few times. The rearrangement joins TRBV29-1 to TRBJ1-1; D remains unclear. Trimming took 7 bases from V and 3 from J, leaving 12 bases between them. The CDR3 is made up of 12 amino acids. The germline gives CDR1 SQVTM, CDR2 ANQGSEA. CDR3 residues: CSARTWDTEAFF. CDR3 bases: TGCAGCGCCAGGACTTGGGACACTGAAGCTTTCTTT.

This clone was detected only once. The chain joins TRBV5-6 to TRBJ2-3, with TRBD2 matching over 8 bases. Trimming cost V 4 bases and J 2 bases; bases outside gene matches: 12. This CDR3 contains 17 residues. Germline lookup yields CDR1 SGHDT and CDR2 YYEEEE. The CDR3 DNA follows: TGTGCCAGCAGCAGACTAGCGAATTTATACCCCACAGATACGCAGTATTTT. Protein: CASSRLANLYPTDTQYF.

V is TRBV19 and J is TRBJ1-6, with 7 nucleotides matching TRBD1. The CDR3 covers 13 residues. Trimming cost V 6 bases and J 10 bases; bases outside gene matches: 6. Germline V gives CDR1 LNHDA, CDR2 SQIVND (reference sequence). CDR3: CASSRQGSSPLHF. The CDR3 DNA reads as TGTGCCAGTAGCCGACAGGGAAGCTCACCCCTCCACTTT.

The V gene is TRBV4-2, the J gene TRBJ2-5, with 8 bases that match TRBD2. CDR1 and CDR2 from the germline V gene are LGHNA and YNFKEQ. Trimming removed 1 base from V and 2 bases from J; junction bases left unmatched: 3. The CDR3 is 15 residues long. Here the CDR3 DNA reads TGTGCCAGCAGCCAAGGGGGCGGGGGGCAAGAGACCCAGTACTTC. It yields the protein CASSQGGGGQETQYF.

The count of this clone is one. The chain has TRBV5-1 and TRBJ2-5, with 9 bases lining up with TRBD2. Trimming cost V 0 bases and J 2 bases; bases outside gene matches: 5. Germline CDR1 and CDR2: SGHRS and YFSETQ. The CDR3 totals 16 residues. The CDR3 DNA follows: TGCGCCAGCAGCTTGGGGGCTAGCGGGATACAAGAGACCCAGTACTTC. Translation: CASSLGASGIQETQYF.

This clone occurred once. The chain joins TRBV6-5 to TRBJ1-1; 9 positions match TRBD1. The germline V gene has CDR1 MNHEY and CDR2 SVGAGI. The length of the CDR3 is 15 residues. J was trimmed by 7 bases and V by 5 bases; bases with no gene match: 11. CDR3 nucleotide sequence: TGTGCCAGCAGTCTATGGACAGGGGAGAAGAATGAAGCTTTCTTT. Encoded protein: CASSLWTGEKNEAFF.

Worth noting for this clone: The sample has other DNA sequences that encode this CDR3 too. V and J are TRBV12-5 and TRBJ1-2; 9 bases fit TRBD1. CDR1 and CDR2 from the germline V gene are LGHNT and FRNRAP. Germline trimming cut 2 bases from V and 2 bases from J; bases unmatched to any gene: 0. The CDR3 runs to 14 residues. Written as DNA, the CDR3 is TGTGCTAGTGGTTTGACAGGGGGCAACTATGGCTACACCTTC. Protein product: CASGLTGGNYGYTF.

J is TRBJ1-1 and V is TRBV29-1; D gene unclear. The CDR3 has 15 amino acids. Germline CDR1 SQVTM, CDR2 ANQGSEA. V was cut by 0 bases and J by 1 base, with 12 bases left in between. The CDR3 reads CSVEDTTATNTEAFF. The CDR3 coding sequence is TGCAGCGTTGAAGATACCACAGCCACGAACACTGAAGCTTTCTTT.

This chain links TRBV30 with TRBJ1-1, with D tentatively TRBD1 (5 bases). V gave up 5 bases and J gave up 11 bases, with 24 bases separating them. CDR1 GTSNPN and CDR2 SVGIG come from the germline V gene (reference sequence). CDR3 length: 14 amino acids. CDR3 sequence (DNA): TGTGCCTGGGGCCGTTGGGCAGGGTATAATTGGGCTTTCTTT. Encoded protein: CAWGRWAGYNWAFF.

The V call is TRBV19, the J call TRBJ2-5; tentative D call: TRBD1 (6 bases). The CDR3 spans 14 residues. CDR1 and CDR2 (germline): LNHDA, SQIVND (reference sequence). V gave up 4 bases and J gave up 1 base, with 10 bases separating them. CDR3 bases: TGTGCCAGTAGTAAGGGGGAACTCCAAGAGACCCAGTACTTC. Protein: CASSKGELQETQYF. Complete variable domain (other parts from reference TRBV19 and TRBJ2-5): DGGITQSPKYLFRKEGQNVTLSCEQNLNHDAMYWYRQDPGQGLRLIYYSQIVNDFQKGDIAEGYSVSREKKESFPLTVTSAQKNPTAFYLCASSKGELQETQYFGPGTRLLVL.

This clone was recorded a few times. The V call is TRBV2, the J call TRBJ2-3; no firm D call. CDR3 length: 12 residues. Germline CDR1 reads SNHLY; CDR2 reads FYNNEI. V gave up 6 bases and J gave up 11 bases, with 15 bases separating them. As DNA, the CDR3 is TGTGCCAGCAGCCAACTGGAAGAGGTGCAGTATTTT. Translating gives CASSQLEEVQYF.

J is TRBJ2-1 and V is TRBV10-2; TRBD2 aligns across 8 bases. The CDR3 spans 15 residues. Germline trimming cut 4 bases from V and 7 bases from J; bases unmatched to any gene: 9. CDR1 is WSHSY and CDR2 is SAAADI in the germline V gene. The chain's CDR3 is CASSASGSSVNEQFF. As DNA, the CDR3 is TGCGCCAGCAGTGCGAGCGGGAGCTCGGTAAATGAGCAGTTCTTC.

The CDR3 spells CASSGRQGLDTEAFF. In DNA, the CDR3 is TGTGCCAGCAGCGGTCGACAGGGGTTGGACACTGAAGCTTTCTTT. J is TRBJ1-1 and V is TRBV5-4; 8 nucleotides agree with TRBD1. Germline V gene sequence: CDR1 SGHNT, CDR2 YYREEE (reference sequence). The CDR3 consists of 15 residues. Trimming removed 4 bases from V and 3 bases from J; junction bases left unmatched: 8.

The CDR3 region is CASSYPSVYSTDTQYF. DNA for the CDR3: TGTGCCAGCAGTTACCCCTCCGTCTACTCCACAGATACGCAGTATTTT. V gene TRBV28 combines with J gene TRBJ2-3; D is unresolved. Trimming stripped 4 bases from V and 2 bases from J, with 16 bases between. The CDR3 covers 16 residues. CDR1 MDHEN and CDR2 SYDVKM come from the germline V gene. The full variable domain, in which reference TRBV28 and TRBJ2-3 provide the parts outside the CDR3, is DVKVTQSSRYLVKRTGEKVFLECVQDMDHENMFWYRQDPGLGLRLIYFSYDVKMKEKGDIPEGYSVSREKKERFSLILESASTNQTSMYLCASSYPSVYSTDTQYFGPGTRLTVL.

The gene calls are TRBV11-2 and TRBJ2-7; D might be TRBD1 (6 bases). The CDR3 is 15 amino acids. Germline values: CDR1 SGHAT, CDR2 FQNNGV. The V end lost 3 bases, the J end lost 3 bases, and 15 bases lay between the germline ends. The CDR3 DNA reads TGTGCCAGCAGCTTGAGGACAGCGGCGGGCTACGAGCAGTACTTC. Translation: CASSLRTAAGYEQYF. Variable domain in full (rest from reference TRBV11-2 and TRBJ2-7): EAGVAQSPRYKIIEKRQSVAFWCNPISGHATLYWYQQILGQGPKLLIQFQNNGVVDDSQLPKDRFSAERLKGVDSTLKIQPAKLEDSAVYLCASSLRTAAGYEQYFGPGTRLTVT.

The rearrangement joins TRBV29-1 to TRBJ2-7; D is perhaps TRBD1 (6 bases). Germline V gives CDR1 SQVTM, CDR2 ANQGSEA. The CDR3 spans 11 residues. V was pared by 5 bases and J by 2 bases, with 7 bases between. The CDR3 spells CSVKGAYEQYF. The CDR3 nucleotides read TGCAGCGTTAAGGGGGCCTACGAGCAGTACTTC.

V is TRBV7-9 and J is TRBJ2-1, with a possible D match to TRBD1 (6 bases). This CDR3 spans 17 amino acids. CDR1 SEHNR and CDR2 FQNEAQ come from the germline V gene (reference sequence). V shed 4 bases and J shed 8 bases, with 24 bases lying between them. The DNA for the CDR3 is TGTGCCAGCAGCTCGACCCAAAGAAGGACAGTACGGGATGAGCAGTTCTTC. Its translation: CASSSTQRRTVRDEQFF. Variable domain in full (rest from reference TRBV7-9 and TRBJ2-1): DTGVSQNPRHKITKRGQNVTFRCDPISEHNRLYWYRQTLGQGPEFLTYFQNEAQLEKSRLLSDRFSAERPKGSFSTLEIQRTEQGDSAMYLCASSSTQRRTVRDEQFFGPGTRLTVL.